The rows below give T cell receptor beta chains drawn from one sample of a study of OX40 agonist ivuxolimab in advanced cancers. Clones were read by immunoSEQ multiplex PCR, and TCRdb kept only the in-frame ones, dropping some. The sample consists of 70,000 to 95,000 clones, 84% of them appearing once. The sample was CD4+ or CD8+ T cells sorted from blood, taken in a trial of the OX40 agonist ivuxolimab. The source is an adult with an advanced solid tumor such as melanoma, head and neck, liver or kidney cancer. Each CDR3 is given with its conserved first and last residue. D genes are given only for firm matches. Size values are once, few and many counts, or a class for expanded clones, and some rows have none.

TGTGCCAGCAGCTCGGGACAGGGGGTTTTGGAGACCCAGTACTTC,CASSSGQGVLETQYF,15,TRBV11-2,TRBD1,NA,TRBJ2-5
TGTGCCAGTAGTATATTAGGTGACAGAGAAGCTTTCTTT,CASSILGDREAFF,13,TRBV19,NA,NA,TRBJ1-1
TGTGCCAGCAGTCCCTCACTGAGGATTCCTTGGGGGAACGAGCAGTACTTC,CASSPSLRIPWGNEQYF,17,TRBV2,NA,NA,TRBJ2-7
TGTGCCAGCAGTTACAATAGGGCCACTGAAGCTTTCTTT,CASSYNRATEAFF,13,TRBV6-5,NA,NA,TRBJ1-1
TGTGCCAGCAGCGGTCCGTTTGGGACAGGGTACGATGTTACGCAGTATTTT,CASSGPFGTGYDVTQYF,17,TRBV7-2,TRBD1,NA,TRBJ2-3
TGTGCCAGCAGTTCCCCCCTTTACTCCTACGGGCAGTACTTC,CASSSPLYSYGQYF,14,TRBV28,NA,once,TRBJ2-7
TGTGCCAGCAGCAAGGGACAGGGGCACTATGGCTACACCTTC,CASSKGQGHYGYTF,14,TRBV7-2,TRBD1,NA,TRBJ1-2
TGTGCCAGCAGTTCATGGGACGGAAACTACGAGCAGTACTTC,CASSSWDGNYEQYF,14,TRBV27,NA,NA,TRBJ2-7
TGTGCCAGCAGTTTATTGGGCGGGGGCAATCAGCCCCAGCATTTT,CASSLLGGGNQPQHF,15,TRBV28,NA,NA,TRBJ1-5
TGCGCCAGCAGCGCAGGGACAGGGGGAAATCAGGAAAAACTGTTTTTT,CASSAGTGGNQEKLFF,16,TRBV4-3,TRBD1,few,TRBJ1-4